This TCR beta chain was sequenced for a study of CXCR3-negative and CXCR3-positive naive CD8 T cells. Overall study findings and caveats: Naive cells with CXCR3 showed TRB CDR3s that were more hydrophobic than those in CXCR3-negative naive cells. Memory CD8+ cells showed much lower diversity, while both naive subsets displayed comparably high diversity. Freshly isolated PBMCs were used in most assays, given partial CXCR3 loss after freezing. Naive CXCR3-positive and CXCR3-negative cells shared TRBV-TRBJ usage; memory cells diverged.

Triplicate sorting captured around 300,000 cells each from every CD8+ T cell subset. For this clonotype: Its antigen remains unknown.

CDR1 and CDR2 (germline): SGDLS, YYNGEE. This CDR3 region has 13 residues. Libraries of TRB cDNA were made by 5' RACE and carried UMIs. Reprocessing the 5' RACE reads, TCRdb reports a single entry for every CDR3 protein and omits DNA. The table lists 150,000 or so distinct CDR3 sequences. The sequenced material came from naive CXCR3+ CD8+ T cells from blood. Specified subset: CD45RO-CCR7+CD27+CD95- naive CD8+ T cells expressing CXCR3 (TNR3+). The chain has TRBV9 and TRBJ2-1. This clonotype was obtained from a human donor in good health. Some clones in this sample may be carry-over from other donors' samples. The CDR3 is CASTSVLYNEQFF.